This T cell receptor (beta chain) was found in a study of CD8 T cells in ankylosing spondylitis. The study, taken as a whole, reports: Typical of ankylosing spondylitis blood, it appeared, was a TCR beta motif of under 10 highly homologous variants. A number of the motif variants had already been described in reactive arthritis synovial fluid and blood.

Germline V gene lookup returns CDR1 MGHDK and CDR2 SYGVNS. The CDR3 is 14 amino acids. J lost 4 bases, V lost 2 bases, and 3 bases had no gene match. Scientists made TCR beta libraries using quantitative 5'-RACE with molecular barcodes. MiXCR, applied by TCRdb to the 5' RACE reads, yields one record per CDR3 protein. The sample lists some 220,000 distinct CDR3 sequences, just under 7.5% seen once, with around 14% in the top ten. The sample holds many counts of this clonotype. Its antigen remains unidentified. This chain uses TRBV25-1 with TRBJ2-3; 7 nucleotides match TRBD2. The TCR was taken from a male donor with ankylosing spondylitis. Source material: blood, either unsorted or a sorted T cell fraction (not recorded which). In nucleotides, the CDR3 is TGTGCCAGCAGTGAAGGGCTAGCGGCAGATACGCAGTATTTT. Its translation: CASSEGLAADTQYF. The full variable domain, its missing parts supplied by reference TRBV25-1 and TRBJ2-3, is EADIYQTPRYLVIGTGKKITLECSQTMGHDKMYWYQQDPGMELHLIHYSYGVNSTEKGDLSSESTVSRIRTEHFPLTLESARPSHTSQYLCASSEGLAADTQYFGPGTRLTVL.